Listed below are T cell receptor beta chains from one sample, sequenced in a study of blood T cell repertoires in COVID-19. TCRdb keeps only in-frame clones here, not all; method: immunoSEQ multiplex PCR. The table has fewer than 200,000 clones, approximately 86% seen once. The sequenced material came from peripheral blood. These receptors were collected from a woman aged 45-65 years with acute or convalescent COVID-19. CDR3s include the opening cysteine and the closing phenylalanine or tryptophan. The D gene is left open where the match is weak. Clone size is given for some rows only: seen once, a few or many times, or a class if the clone is expanded.

few	TRBJ1-1	.	TRBV15	CATSPEWGSGAFF	TGTGCCACCAGCCCGGAATGGGGTAGCGGAGCTTTCTTT
.	TRBJ2-5	.	TRBV7-8	CASSPPGSSYQETQYF	TGTGCCAGCAGCCCCCCGGGTAGCAGCTACCAAGAGACCCAGTACTTC
.	TRBJ1-5	.	TRBV27	CASSPRRGQEQPQHF	TGTGCCAGCAGTCCCCGTCGAGGGCAAGAACAGCCCCAGCATTTT
.	TRBJ2-7	TRBD1	TRBV19	CASSTAGGLEQYF	TGTGCCAGTAGTACGGCAGGGGGCCTCGAGCAGTACTTC
.	TRBJ2-6	TRBD1	TRBV2	CASSILDRGTTGANVLTF	TGTGCCAGCAGTATCCTGGACAGGGGCACCACTGGGGCCAACGTCCTGACTTTC
.	TRBJ2-1	.	TRBV19	CASSIRVGRQFF	TGTGCCAGTAGTATAAGGGTAGGGAGGCAGTTCTTC
.	TRBJ2-3	TRBD2	TRBV5-1	CASSSHRLAGTPSTDTQYF	TGCGCCAGCAGCTCCCACCGACTAGCGGGGACCCCTAGCACAGATACGCAGTATTTT
.	TRBJ2-3	.	TRBV30	CAWSVVGDTQYF	TGTGCCTGGAGTGTCGTCGGGGATACGCAGTATTTT
.	TRBJ1-5	.	TRBV5-1	CASSPDSSPNQPQHF	TGCGCCAGCAGCCCGGACAGTAGCCCCAATCAGCCCCAGCATTTT
.	TRBJ1-6	.	TRBV25-1	CASSERERGPLHF	TGTGCCAGCAGTGAAAGGGAAAGGGGTCCCCTCCACTTT
.	TRBJ2-3	.	TRBV7-2	CASSLGLEPDTQYF	TGTGCCAGCAGCTTAGGGTTGGAGCCAGATACGCAGTATTTT
.	TRBJ2-2	TRBD2	TRBV7-2	CASSLVSGEWNTGELFF	TGTGCCAGCAGCTTAGTAAGCGGGGAATGGAACACCGGGGAGCTGTTTTTT
few	TRBJ1-4	TRBD1	TRBV4-3	CASSQDRGEKLFF	TGCGCCAGCAGCCAGGACAGGGGTGAAAAACTGTTTTTT
.	TRBJ1-2	.	TRBV5-4	CATIKKDSYGYTF	TGTGCCACGATAAAGAAGGACAGTTACGGCTACACCTTC
.	TRBJ1-1	.	TRBV20-1	CSGGPEAFF	TGCAGTGGAGGGCCTGAAGCTTTCTTT
.	TRBJ1-1	TRBD1	TRBV7-8	CASSLAVPGQAALRYRAFF	TGTGCCAGCAGCTTAGCGGTACCGGGACAGGCCGCCTTGAGGTATCGGGCTTTCTTT
.	TRBJ1-6	TRBD1	TRBV6-5	CASSYRGGENSPLHF	TGTGCCAGCAGTTACAGAGGGGGCGAAAATTCACCCCTCCACTTT
once	TRBJ1-5	TRBD1	TRBV19	CASSIWTGGYSNQPQHF	TGTGCCAGTAGTATCTGGACAGGGGGATATAGCAATCAGCCCCAGCATTTT
.	TRBJ2-3	TRBD1	TRBV6-5	CASKPTGGTDTQYF	TGTGCCAGCAAGCCGACAGGGGGCACAGATACGCAGTATTTT
.	TRBJ2-1	.	TRBV7-2	CASSLVSVSSYNEQFF	TGTGCCAGCAGCTTAGTATCGGTTAGCTCCTACAATGAGCAGTTCTTC
.	TRBJ1-5	.	TRBV4-1	CASSQGLTGYSNQPQHF	TGCGCCAGCAGCCAGGGATTGACAGGTTATAGCAATCAGCCCCAGCATTTT
.	TRBJ2-1	TRBD2	TRBV11-2	CASSLGRLAGYNEQFF	TGTGCCAGCAGCTTAGGTAGACTAGCGGGGTACAATGAGCAGTTCTTC
.	TRBJ2-3	.	TRBV19	CASSIAPYLPTDTQYF	TGTGCCAGTAGTATAGCCCCATACTTACCGACAGATACGCAGTATTTT
.	TRBJ2-3	TRBD2	TRBV6-2/TRBV6-3	CASSLRLADTQYF	TGTGCCAGCAGTCTGCGACTAGCGGATACGCAGTATTTT
few	TRBJ2-1	TRBD2	TRBV15	CATSRPGTSGFNEQFF	TGTGCCACCAGCAGACCTGGGACTAGCGGCTTCAATGAGCAGTTCTTC
.	TRBJ2-1	.	TRBV6-2/TRBV6-3	CASGLAADEQFF	TGTGCCAGCGGCCTAGCCGCAGATGAGCAGTTCTTC
.	TRBJ2-7	.	TRBV7-9	CASSSTDLRVEQYF	TGTGCCAGCAGCTCGACAGATCTCCGGGTTGAGCAGTACTTC
.	TRBJ2-5	.	TRBV7-2	CASSPRRVETQYF	TGTGCCAGCAGCCCCCGGCGGGTCGAGACCCAGTACTTC
.	TRBJ2-7	TRBD1	TRBV11-3	CASSLTGDTYEQYF	TGTGCCAGCAGCTTAACAGGGGATACCTACGAGCAGTACTTC
.	TRBJ2-1	.	TRBV4-3	CASSQGGRATEQFF	TGCGCCAGCAGCCAAGGGGGCAGGGCAACTGAGCAGTTCTTC
.	TRBJ1-2	.	TRBV9	CASSVVGQGYYTF	TGTGCCAGCAGCGTAGTAGGGCAGGGCTACTACACCTTC
.	TRBJ2-5	.	TRBV7-9	CASSLDNSQETQYF	TGTGCCAGCAGCTTAGACAACAGCCAAGAGACCCAGTACTTC
.	TRBJ2-3	TRBD2	TRBV11-3	CASSLEGDGGADTQYF	TGTGCCAGCAGCTTAGAGGGGGACGGGGGGGCAGATACGCAGTATTTT
once	TRBJ2-1	.	TRBV6-6	CASSYSGRGSYNEQFF	TGTGCCAGCAGTTACTCCGGAAGGGGCTCCTACAATGAGCAGTTCTTC
.	TRBJ1-2	TRBD1	TRBV18	CASSPVHRQGGGGYTF	TGTGCCAGCTCACCAGTCCACAGGCAGGGGGGAGGTGGCTACACCTTC
.	TRBJ2-5	.	TRBV5-6	CASSLGLLGSETQYF	TGTGCCAGCAGCTTGGGGCTGCTCGGGTCAGAGACCCAGTACTTC
once	TRBJ1-1	TRBD1	TRBV27	CASSRDRGANTEAFF	TGTGCCAGCAGTCGAGACAGGGGGGCGAACACTGAAGCTTTCTTT
.	TRBJ2-2	TRBD2	TRBV9	CASSVGTSNSGELFF	TGTGCCAGCAGCGTCGGGACTAGTAATTCCGGGGAGCTGTTTTTT
few	TRBJ1-2	.	TRBV4-3	CASSQEYRATYGYTF	TGCGCCAGCAGCCAAGAATACAGGGCGACCTATGGCTACACCTTC
.	TRBJ1-2	.	TRBV5-6	CASSLNRVDGYTF	TGTGCCAGCAGCTTGAACAGGGTGGATGGCTACACCTTC
.	TRBJ1-5	.	TRBV15	CATSRQGNQPQHF	TGTGCCACCAGCAGACAGGGAAATCAGCCCCAGCATTTT
.	TRBJ2-7	.	TRBV5-1	CASSLDYLEQYF	TGCGCCAGCAGCTTGGACTATCTTGAGCAGTACTTC
.	TRBJ1-5	.	TRBV15	CATSWGHLNQPQHF	TGTGCCACCAGCTGGGGACACCTGAATCAGCCCCAGCATTTT
few	TRBJ1-1	TRBD1	TRBV29-1	CSADSGTENTEAFF	TGCAGCGCTGATTCCGGGACAGAGAACACTGAAGCTTTCTTT
.	TRBJ2-7	.	TRBV6-2/TRBV6-3	CASSYGAVSSYEQYF	TGTGCCAGCAGTTACGGGGCCGTCAGCTCCTACGAGCAGTACTTC
.	TRBJ1-1	.	TRBV6-5	CASSYSGGTEAFF	TGTGCCAGCAGTTACTCGGGGGGCACTGAAGCTTTCTTT
.	TRBJ1-5	TRBD1	TRBV6-1	CASRGQGVSQPQHF	TGTGCCAGCAGGGGACAGGGTGTCAGTCAGCCCCAGCATTTT
once	TRBJ2-3	TRBD2	TRBV27	CASSLFELAGVDTQYF	TGTGCCAGCAGTTTATTCGAACTAGCGGGAGTTGATACGCAGTATTTT
.	TRBJ1-3	.	TRBV6-5	CASSSYGNTIYF	TGTGCCAGCAGTTCCTATGGAAACACCATATATTTT
.	TRBJ1-1	TRBD1	TRBV6-2/TRBV6-3	CASSNFDRGMNTEAFF	TGTGCCAGCAGTAACTTTGACAGGGGCATGAACACTGAAGCTTTCTTT
few	TRBJ1-1	.	TRBV19	CASSNWGGPGTEAFF	TGTGCCAGTAGTAATTGGGGAGGCCCGGGGACTGAAGCTTTCTTT
.	TRBJ1-5	TRBD1	TRBV30	CAWSVLGGQQPQHF	TGTGCCTGGAGTGTACTAGGGGGCCAACAGCCCCAGCATTTT
.	TRBJ2-4	.	TRBV21-1	CASIPPPGQGLLAKNIQYF	TGTGCCAGCATACCTCCTCCGGGACAGGGGCTTCTAGCCAAAAACATTCAGTACTTC
.	TRBJ1-1	.	TRBV6-5	CASGTGQGGSAAFF	TGTGCCAGCGGGACTGGGCAGGGCGGATCTGCAGCTTTCTTT
.	TRBJ2-1	.	TRBV27	CASSSSAGRSYNEQFF	TGTGCCAGCAGCTCGTCGGCAGGGAGGTCATACAATGAGCAGTTCTTC